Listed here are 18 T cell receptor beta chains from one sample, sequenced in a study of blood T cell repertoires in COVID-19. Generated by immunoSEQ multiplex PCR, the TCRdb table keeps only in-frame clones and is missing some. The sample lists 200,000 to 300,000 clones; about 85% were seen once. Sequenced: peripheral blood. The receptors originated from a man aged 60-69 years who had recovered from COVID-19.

Written as DNA, the CDR3 is TGTGCCACCAGTGAGCTCGGGACTTCTTCGGTGGACACCGGGGAGCTGTTTTTT. It specifies CATSELGTSSVDTGELFF. The V and J genes are TRBV24-1 and TRBJ2-2; a possible D gene is TRBD2 (6 bases). Trimming removed 4 bases at V and 3 bases at J, with 20 bases between. This CDR3 comprises 18 residues. Germline-derived CDR1 and CDR2 are KGHDR and SFDVKD.

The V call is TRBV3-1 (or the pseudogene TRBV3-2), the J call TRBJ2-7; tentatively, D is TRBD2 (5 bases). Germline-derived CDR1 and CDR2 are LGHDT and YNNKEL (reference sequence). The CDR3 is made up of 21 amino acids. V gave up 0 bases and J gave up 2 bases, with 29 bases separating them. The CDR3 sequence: CASSQDPPAGPGRPTTYEQYV. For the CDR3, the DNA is TGTGCCAGCAGCCAAGATCCCCCGGCGGGCCCCGGCCGGCCCACGACCTACGAGCAGTACGTC.

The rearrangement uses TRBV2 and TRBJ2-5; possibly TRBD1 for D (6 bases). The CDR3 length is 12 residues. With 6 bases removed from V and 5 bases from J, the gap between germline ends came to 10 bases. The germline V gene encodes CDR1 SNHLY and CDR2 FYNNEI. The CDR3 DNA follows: TGTGCCAGCAGGGCAGGGGTCGAGACCCAGTACTTC. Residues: CASRAGVETQYF.

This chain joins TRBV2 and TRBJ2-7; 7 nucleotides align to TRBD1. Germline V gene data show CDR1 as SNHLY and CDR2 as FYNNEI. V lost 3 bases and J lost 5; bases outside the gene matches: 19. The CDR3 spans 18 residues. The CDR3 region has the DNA TGTGCCAGCAGTGACCCGGCCCGAATTTTACAGGGGAGAAACGAGCAGTACGTC. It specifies CASSDPARILQGRNEQYV.

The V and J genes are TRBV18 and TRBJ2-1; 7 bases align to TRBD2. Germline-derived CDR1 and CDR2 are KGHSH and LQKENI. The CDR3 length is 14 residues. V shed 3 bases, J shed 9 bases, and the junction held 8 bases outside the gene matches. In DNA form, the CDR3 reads TGTGCCAGCTCACCCAGTCAAACGGGGGGTGAGCAGTTCTTC. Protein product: CASSPSQTGGEQFF.

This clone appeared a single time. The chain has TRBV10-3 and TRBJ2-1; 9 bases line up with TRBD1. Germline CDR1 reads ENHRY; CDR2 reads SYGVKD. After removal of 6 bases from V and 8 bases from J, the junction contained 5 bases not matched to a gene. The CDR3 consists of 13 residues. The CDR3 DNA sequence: TGTGCCATCAGGACAGGGGGATTCGATGAGCAGTTCTTC. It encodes CAIRTGGFDEQFF.

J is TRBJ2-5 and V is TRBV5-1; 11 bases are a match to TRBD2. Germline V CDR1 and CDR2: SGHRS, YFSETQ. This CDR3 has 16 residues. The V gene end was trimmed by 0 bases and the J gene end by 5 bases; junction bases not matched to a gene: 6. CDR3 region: CASSLAGLAGRETQYF. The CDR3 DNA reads TGCGCCAGCAGCTTGGCCGGACTAGCGGGTAGGGAGACCCAGTACTTC. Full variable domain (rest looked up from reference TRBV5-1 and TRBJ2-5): KAGVTQTPRYLIKTRGQQVTLSCSPISGHRSVSWYQQTPGQGLQFLFEYFSETQRNKGNFPGRFSGRQFSNSRSEMNVSTLELGDSALYLCASSLAGLAGRETQYFGPGTRLLVL.

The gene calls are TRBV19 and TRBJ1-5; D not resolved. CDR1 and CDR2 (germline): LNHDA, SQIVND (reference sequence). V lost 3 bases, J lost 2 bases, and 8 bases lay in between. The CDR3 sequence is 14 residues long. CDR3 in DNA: TGTGCCAGTAGTATCGAGGGTGGCAATCAGCCCCAGCATTTT. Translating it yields CASSIEGGNQPQHF.

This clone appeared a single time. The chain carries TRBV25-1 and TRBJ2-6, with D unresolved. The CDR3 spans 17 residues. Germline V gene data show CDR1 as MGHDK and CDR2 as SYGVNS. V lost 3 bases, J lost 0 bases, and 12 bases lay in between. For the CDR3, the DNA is TGTGCCAGCAGTGACAGCCTAGACCGCTCTGGGGCCAACGTCCTGACTTTC. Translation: CASSDSLDRSGANVLTF.

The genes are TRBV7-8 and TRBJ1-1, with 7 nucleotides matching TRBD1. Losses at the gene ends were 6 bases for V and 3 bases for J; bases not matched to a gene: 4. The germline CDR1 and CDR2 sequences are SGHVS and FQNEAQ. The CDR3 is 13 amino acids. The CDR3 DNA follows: TGTGCCAGCAGAAAGACAGGGCACACTGAAGCTTTCTTT. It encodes CASRKTGHTEAFF.

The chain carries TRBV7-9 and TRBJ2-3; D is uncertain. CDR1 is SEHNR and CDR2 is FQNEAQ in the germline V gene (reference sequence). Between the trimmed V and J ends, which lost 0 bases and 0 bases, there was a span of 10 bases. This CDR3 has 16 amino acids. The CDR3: CASSLASYSSTDTQYF. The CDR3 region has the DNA TGTGCCAGCAGCTTAGCGTCCTATTCTAGCACAGATACGCAGTATTTT.

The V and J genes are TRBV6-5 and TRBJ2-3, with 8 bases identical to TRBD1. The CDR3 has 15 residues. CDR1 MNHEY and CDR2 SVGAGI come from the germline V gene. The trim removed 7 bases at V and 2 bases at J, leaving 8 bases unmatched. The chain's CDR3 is CASTSWTGYTDTQYF. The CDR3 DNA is TGTGCCAGCACCTCTTGGACAGGGTACACAGATACGCAGTATTTT.

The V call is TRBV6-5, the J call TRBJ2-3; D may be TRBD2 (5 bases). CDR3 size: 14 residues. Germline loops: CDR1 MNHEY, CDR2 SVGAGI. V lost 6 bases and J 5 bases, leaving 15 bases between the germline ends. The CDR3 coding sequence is TGTGCCAGCAGCCCCCGCGGCCGGGGAGATACGCAGTATTTT. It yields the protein CASSPRGRGDTQYF.

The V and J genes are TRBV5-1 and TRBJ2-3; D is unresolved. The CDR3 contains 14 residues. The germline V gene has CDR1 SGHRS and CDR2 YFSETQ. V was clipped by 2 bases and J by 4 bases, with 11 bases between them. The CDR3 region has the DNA TGCGCCAGCAGCTTAGATAGATTTCCAGATACGCAGTATTTT. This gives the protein CASSLDRFPDTQYF.

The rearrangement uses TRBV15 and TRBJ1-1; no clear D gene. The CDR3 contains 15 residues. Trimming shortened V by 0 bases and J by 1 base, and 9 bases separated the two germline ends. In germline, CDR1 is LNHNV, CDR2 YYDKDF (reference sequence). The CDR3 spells CATSRDWAANTEAFF. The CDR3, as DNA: TGTGCCACCAGCAGAGATTGGGCAGCGAACACTGAAGCTTTCTTT.

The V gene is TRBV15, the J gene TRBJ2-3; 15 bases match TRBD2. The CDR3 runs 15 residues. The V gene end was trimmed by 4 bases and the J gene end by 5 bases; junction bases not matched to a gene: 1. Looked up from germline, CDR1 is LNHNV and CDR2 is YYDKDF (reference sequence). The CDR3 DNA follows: TGTGCCACCAGCAAGGGACTAGCGGGGGGAGATACGCAGTATTTT. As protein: CATSKGLAGGDTQYF. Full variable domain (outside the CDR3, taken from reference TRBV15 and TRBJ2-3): DAMVIQNPRYQVTQFGKPVTLSCSQTLNHNVMYWYQQKSSQAPKLLFHYYDKDFNNEADTPDNFQSRRPNTSFCFLDIRSPGLGDTAMYLCATSKGLAGGDTQYFGPGTRLTVL.

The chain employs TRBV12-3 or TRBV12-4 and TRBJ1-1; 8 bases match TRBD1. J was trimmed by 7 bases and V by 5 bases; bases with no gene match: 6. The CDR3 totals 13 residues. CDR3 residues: CASSRQGAGEAFF. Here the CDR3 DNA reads TGTGCCAGCAGTCGCCAGGGGGCAGGTGAAGCTTTCTTT.

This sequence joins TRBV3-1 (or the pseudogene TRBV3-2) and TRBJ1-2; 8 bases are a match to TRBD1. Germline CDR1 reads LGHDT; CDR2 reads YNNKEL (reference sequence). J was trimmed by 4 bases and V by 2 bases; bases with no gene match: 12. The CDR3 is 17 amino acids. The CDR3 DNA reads TGTGCCAGCAGCCAATTATTCCCCACCGACAGGGGCTATGGCTACACCTTC. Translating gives CASSQLFPTDRGYGYTF.